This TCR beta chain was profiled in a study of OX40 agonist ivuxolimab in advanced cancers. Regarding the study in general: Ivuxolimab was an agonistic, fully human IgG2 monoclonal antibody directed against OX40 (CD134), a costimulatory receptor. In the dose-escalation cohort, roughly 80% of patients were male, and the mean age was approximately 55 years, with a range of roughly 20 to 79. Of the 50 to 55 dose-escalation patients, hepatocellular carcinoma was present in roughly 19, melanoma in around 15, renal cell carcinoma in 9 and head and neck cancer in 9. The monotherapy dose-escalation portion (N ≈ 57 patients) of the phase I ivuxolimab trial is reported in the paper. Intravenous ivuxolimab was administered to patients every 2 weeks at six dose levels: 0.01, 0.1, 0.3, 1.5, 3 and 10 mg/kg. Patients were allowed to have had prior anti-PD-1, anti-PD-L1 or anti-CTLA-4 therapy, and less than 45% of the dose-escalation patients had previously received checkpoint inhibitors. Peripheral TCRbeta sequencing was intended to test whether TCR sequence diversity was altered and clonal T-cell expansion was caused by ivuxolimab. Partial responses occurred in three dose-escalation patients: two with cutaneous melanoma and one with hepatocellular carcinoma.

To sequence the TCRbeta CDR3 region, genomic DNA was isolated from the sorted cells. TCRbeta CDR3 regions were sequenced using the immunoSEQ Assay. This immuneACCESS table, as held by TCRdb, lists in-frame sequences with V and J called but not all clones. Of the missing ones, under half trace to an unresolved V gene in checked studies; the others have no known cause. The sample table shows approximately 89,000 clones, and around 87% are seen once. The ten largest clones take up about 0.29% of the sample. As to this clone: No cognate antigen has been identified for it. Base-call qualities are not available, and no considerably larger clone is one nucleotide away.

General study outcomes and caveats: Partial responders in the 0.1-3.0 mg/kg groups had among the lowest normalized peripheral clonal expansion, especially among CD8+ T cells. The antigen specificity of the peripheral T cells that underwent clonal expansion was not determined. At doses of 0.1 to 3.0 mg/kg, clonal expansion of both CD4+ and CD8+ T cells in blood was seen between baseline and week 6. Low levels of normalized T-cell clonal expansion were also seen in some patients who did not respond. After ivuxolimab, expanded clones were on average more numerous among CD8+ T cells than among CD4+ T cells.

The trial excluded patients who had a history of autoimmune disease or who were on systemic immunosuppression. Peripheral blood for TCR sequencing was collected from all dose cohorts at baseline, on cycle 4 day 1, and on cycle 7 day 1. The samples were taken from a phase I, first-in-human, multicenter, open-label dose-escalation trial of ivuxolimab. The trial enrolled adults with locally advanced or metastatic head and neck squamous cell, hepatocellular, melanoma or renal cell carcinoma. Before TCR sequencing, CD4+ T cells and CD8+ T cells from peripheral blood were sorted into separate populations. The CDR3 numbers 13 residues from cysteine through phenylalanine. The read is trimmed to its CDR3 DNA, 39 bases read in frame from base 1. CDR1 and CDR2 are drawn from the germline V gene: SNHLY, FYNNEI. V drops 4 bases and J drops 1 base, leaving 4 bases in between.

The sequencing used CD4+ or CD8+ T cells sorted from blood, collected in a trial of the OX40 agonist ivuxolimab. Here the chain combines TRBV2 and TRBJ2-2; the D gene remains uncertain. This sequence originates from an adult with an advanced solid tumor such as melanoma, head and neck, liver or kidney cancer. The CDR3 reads CASSVQNTGELFF. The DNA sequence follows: TGTGCCAGCAGTGTACAGAACACCGGGGAGCTGTTTTTT.